One sample yielded the 23 T cell receptor beta chains listed below, sequenced in a study of cytomegalovirus exposure and HLA in healthy donors (dated by TCRdb to the late 2010s). The library was prepared using the immunoSEQ multiplex PCR assay. A mixture of 60 forward primers for TCR Vbeta segments and 13 reverse primers for TCR Jbeta segments was used in the multiplex PCR. The table was pulled from immuneACCESS by TCRdb, which kept in-frame rearrangements only. Such tables lose some clones; where checked, under half of the loss comes from unresolved V genes, and the rest has no known cause. A total of approximately 150,000 clones appear in this sample, 80% of them only once. The ten largest clonotypes hold about 4.3% of the sample. The source material was PBMCs. These receptors all stem from a man aged 40-55 years in good health and CMV-seronegative.

The chain is built from TRBV19 and TRBJ1-1; 7 bases are a match to TRBD1. CDR3 size: 13 residues. Germline V gives CDR1 LNHDA, CDR2 SQIVND (reference sequence). The V gene end was trimmed by 7 bases and the J gene end by 8 bases; junction bases not matched to a gene: 10. CDR3 protein: CASTLTGWGEAFF. The CDR3 nucleotides are TGTGCCAGTACCCTGACAGGGTGGGGGGAAGCTTTCTTT. The full variable domain, completed using reference TRBV19 and TRBJ1-1, is DGGITQSPKYLFRKEGQNVTLSCEQNLNHDAMYWYRQDPGQGLRLIYYSQIVNDFQKGDIAEGYSVSREKKESFPLTVTSAQKNPTAFYLCASTLTGWGEAFFGQGTRLTVV.

The chain combines TRBV9 with TRBJ1-2; TRBD1 agrees at 10 bases. The CDR3 runs 15 residues. V shed 0 bases and J 4 bases; nucleotides not matched to a gene: 3. In germline, CDR1 is SGDLS, CDR2 YYNGEE. DNA for the CDR3: TGTGCCAGCAGCGTAGTAGGGACAGGGGCCTATGGCTACACCTTC. It encodes CASSVVGTGAYGYTF. Together with reference TRBV9 and TRBJ1-2, the CDR3 gives the full variable domain: DSGVTQTPKHLITATGQRVTLRCSPRSGDLSVYWYQQSLDQGLQFLIQYYNGEERAKGNILERFSAQQFPDLHSELNLSSLELGDSALYFCASSVVGTGAYGYTFGSGTRLTVV.

This clone was counted a few times. The chain joins TRBV9 to TRBJ2-3; TRBD2 might be the D (5 bases). The V gene's germline CDR1 is SGDLS and CDR2 YYNGEE. V lost 4 bases and J 3 bases, leaving 12 bases between the germline ends. CDR3 length equals 14 residues. The CDR3 coding sequence is TGTGCCAGCAGCCCTAAGTCGGGAACAGATACGCAGTATTTT. As protein: CASSPKSGTDTQYF.

This chain uses TRBV29-1 with TRBJ1-2; 8 bases map to TRBD1. Losses at the gene ends were 3 bases for V and 8 bases for J; bases not matched to a gene: 8. Per the germline V gene, CDR1 is SQVTM and CDR2 is ANQGSEA. There are 13 residues in the CDR3. In nucleotides, the CDR3 is TGCAGCGTTGATGTCGGACAGGGAAGAGGCTACACCTTC. It translates to CSVDVGQGRGYTF. Full variable domain (rest looked up from reference TRBV29-1 and TRBJ1-2): SAVISQKPSRDICQRGTSLTIQCQVDSQVTMMFWYRQQPGQSLTLIATANQGSEATYESGFVIDKFPISRPNLTFSTLTVSNMSPEDSSIYLCSVDVGQGRGYTFGSGTRLTVV.

The chain's CDR3 is CASTAVEDRSYEQYF. CDR3 coding DNA: TGTGCCAGCACCGCAGTCGAGGACAGGAGCTACGAGCAGTACTTC. The chain has TRBV2 and TRBJ2-7; 7 bases fit TRBD1. Germline-derived CDR1 and CDR2 are SNHLY and FYNNEI. With 7 bases clipped from V and 3 bases from J, the junction kept 12 bases outside the gene matches. The CDR3 runs to 15 residues.

This clone has just a few counts. J is TRBJ2-5 and V is TRBV6-5, with D perhaps matching TRBD2 (5 bases). Germline lookup yields CDR1 MNHEY and CDR2 SVGAGI. This CDR3 has 14 residues. The ends were cut back, 6 bases at V and 4 bases at J, with 15 bases in the middle. The CDR3 reads CASRGTGRGETQYF. The CDR3 DNA reads as TGTGCCAGCAGGGGTACGGGGAGAGGAGAGACCCAGTACTTC.

This chain connects TRBV5-8 to TRBJ2-2; TRBD1 matches 9 bases. Germline V gene sequence: CDR1 SGHTS, CDR2 YDEGEE. The CDR3 is 15 amino acids. Trimming cost V 2 bases and J 6 bases; bases outside gene matches: 5. The CDR3 is CASSFSGTGSGELFF. The CDR3 nucleotides are TGTGCCAGCAGCTTCTCCGGGACAGGGTCCGGGGAGCTGTTTTTT.

V usage is TRBV28 and J usage is TRBJ1-4; D unclear. The germline V gene has CDR1 MDHEN and CDR2 SYDVKM. This CDR3 comprises 13 residues. V lost 7 bases, J lost 5 bases, and 11 bases lay in between. CDR3 sequence reads: CASNSGGNEKLFF. DNA for the CDR3: TGTGCCAGCAATTCTGGAGGAAATGAAAAACTGTTTTTT.

This chain connects TRBV15 to TRBJ1-2; 8 bases are a match to TRBD1. V dropped 8 bases and J dropped 3; count of bases not matched to a gene: 5. The CDR3 length is 13 residues. Looked up from germline, CDR1 is LNHNV and CDR2 is YYDKDF (reference sequence). The CDR3 reads CATGQGLDYGYTF. The CDR3 DNA follows: TGTGCCACCGGACAGGGTCTGGACTATGGCTACACCTTC.

This rearrangement joins TRBV20-1 to TRBJ2-5; possibly TRBD2 for D (5 bases). The CDR3 consists of 11 residues. The germline CDR1 and CDR2 sequences are DFQATT and SNEGSKA (reference sequence). V gave up 3 bases and J gave up 11 bases, with 13 bases separating them. The CDR3 region has the DNA TGCAGTGCTAGTCGGACGGAGGAGCAGTACTTC. Its protein product is CSASRTEEQYF.

The chain uses TRBV7-2 and TRBJ2-7, with D perhaps matching TRBD1 (6 bases). The CDR3 is 14 residues long. V was trimmed by 5 bases and J by 4 bases, leaving 15 bases between them. Germline CDR1 reads SGHTA; CDR2 reads FQGNSA. For the CDR3, the DNA is TGTGCCAGCAGCCCCGTCTGGGGGCGATACGAGCAGTACTTC. Protein: CASSPVWGRYEQYF.

The gene calls are TRBV5-4 and TRBJ2-1; TRBD2 matches 15 bases. The CDR3 has 17 residues. V was clipped by 3 bases and J by 8 bases; unmatched bases: 9. Germline CDR1 and CDR2: SGHNT and YYREEE (reference sequence). CDR3: CASSSGGTSGGRYEQFF. The CDR3 DNA reads TGTGCCAGCAGCTCGGGAGGGACTAGCGGGGGGCGGTATGAGCAGTTCTTC.

This clone was picked up one time. The chain employs TRBV2 and TRBJ2-5; D ambiguous. Germline CDR1 is SNHLY and CDR2 is FYNNEI. This CDR3 is built from 15 residues. V shed 3 bases and J shed 1 base, with 12 bases lying between them. The CDR3 sequence: CASSEGTAPQETQYF. The DNA of the CDR3 is TGTGCCAGCAGTGAGGGCACTGCGCCCCAAGAGACCCAGTACTTC.

The chain has TRBV14 and TRBJ1-2, with 8 nucleotides matching TRBD1. Germline V lookup: CDR1 SGHDN, CDR2 FVKESK. This CDR3 spans 13 amino acids. V trimming: 6 bases; J trimming: 8 bases; junction bases outside the gene matches: 8. CDR3 protein: CASSPGQGWGYTF. The CDR3 bases are TGTGCCAGCAGTCCCGGACAGGGCTGGGGCTACACCTTC.

In this sample, this clone turned up once. The gene calls are TRBV9 and TRBJ2-7; TRBD1 agrees at 9 bases. V lost 0 bases to trimming and J lost 2 bases; unmatched junction nucleotides: 6. Per the germline V gene, CDR1 is SGDLS and CDR2 is YYNGEE. This CDR3 is 16 amino acids long. DNA of the CDR3: TGTGCCAGCAGCGTAGGGGGGACAGGGTTAACCTACGAGCAGTACTTC. Protein sequence: CASSVGGTGLTYEQYF.

J is TRBJ2-7 and V is TRBV6-1, with 9 positions matching TRBD1. Germline lookup yields CDR1 MNHNS and CDR2 SASEGT. The V segment lost 4 bases and the J segment 4 bases; nucleotides outside the gene matches: 8. The CDR3 consists of 15 residues. The CDR3 reads CASSGRDREVYEQYF. The CDR3 region has the DNA TGTGCCAGCAGTGGCCGGGACAGGGAAGTGTACGAGCAGTACTTC.

This chain connects TRBV5-5 to TRBJ1-5, with D unresolved. Germline lookup yields CDR1 SGHKS and CDR2 YYEKEE (reference sequence). This CDR3 spans 16 amino acids. V lost 4 bases and J 5 bases, leaving 19 bases between the germline ends. In nucleotides, the CDR3 is TGTGCCAGCAGCCGGGAAGGACGGCTTCCAGATCAGCCCCAGCATTTT. Its protein product is CASSREGRLPDQPQHF.

The rearrangement links TRBV19 to TRBJ2-3; 11 positions agree with TRBD2. V was pared by 3 bases and J by 4 bases, with 0 bases of the junction left unmatched. Per germline, CDR1 LNHDA and CDR2 SQIVND (reference sequence). The CDR3 covers 14 residues. The CDR3: CASSMTSGADTQYF. The CDR3 DNA reads as TGTGCCAGTAGTATGACTAGCGGGGCAGATACGCAGTATTTT.

The gene calls are TRBV9 and TRBJ1-2; TRBD1 is a possible D gene (5 bases). Trimming left V 1 base short and J 0 bases short, with 7 bases between. Germline CDR1 reads SGDLS; CDR2 reads YYNGEE. This CDR3 comprises 14 residues. CDR3 protein: CASSVTGSNYGYTF. In DNA form, the CDR3 reads TGTGCCAGCAGCGTAACAGGATCTAACTATGGCTACACCTTC.

The chain combines TRBV7-3 with TRBJ2-1; 7 bases map to TRBD2. V shed 8 bases and J 10 bases; nucleotides not matched to a gene: 8. The germline V gene encodes CDR1 SGHTA and CDR2 FQGTGA. CDR3 length equals 12 residues. The DNA of the CDR3 is TGTGCCAGCGGGCTAGCGGTGGGGGAGCAGTTCTTC. Translation: CASGLAVGEQFF.

This chain links TRBV5-4 with TRBJ1-2, with 7 bases matching TRBD1. The CDR3 spans 12 residues. In germline, CDR1 is SGHNT, CDR2 YYREEE (reference sequence). V dropped 3 bases and J dropped 10; count of bases not matched to a gene: 6. This chain's CDR3 is CASSSTGDFYTF. CDR3 DNA sequence: TGTGCCAGCAGCTCTACAGGGGATTTCTACACCTTC.

This clone has a handful of counts. The genes are TRBV5-4 and TRBJ1-6; 10 positions agree with TRBD1. Unmatched junction bases numbered 8, after V lost 4 bases and J lost 10 bases. The germline gives CDR1 SGHNT, CDR2 YYREEE (reference sequence). The CDR3 is made up of 15 amino acids. The CDR3 sequence is CASSQPDRGSSPLHF. CDR3 bases: TGTGCCAGCAGCCAACCGGACAGGGGGAGCTCACCCCTCCACTTT.

The V and J genes are TRBV16 and TRBJ1-1, with D possibly matching TRBD1 (6 bases). The germline CDR1 and CDR2 sequences are KGHSY and FQNENV. V was trimmed by 2 bases and J by 1 base, leaving 14 bases between them. CDR3 size: 16 residues. CDR3 nucleotide sequence: TGTGCCAGCAGCCAAGATCCCTACAGGGCGAACACTGAAGCTTTCTTT. It codes for CASSQDPYRANTEAFF.